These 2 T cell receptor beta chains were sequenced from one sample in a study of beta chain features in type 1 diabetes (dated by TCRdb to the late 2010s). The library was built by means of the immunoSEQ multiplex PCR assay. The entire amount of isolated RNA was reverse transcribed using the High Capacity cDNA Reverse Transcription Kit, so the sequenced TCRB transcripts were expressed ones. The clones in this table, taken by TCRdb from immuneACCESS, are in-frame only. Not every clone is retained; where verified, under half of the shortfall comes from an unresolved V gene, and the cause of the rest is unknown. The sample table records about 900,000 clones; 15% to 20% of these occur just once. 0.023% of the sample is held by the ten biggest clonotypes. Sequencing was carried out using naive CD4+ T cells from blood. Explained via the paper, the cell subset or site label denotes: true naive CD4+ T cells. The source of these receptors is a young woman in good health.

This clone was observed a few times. CDR3 bases: TGTGCCAGCAGGAACCTACAAGAGACCCAGTACTTC. Translation gives CASRNLQETQYF. The chain links TRBV7-2 to TRBJ2-5; D gene uncertain. The V gene's germline CDR1 is SGHTA and CDR2 FQGNSA. V lost 6 bases to trimming and J lost 2 bases, with 7 bases between them. The CDR3 length is 12 residues. The full variable domain, its missing parts supplied by reference TRBV7-2 and TRBJ2-5, is GAGVSQSPSNKVTEKGKDVELRCDPISGHTALYWYRQSLGQGLEFLIYFQGNSAPDKSGLPSDRFSAERTGGSVSTLTIQRTQQEDSAVYLCASRNLQETQYFGPGTRLLVL.

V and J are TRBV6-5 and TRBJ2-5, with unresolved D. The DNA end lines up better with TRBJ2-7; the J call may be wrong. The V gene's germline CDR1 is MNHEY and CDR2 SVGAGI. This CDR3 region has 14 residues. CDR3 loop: CASSYSSGPYEQYF. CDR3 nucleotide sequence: TGTGCCAGCAGTTACTCCTCCGGGCCCTACGAGCAGTACTTC.